Listed below are T cell receptor beta chains from one sample, sequenced in a study of cytomegalovirus exposure and HLA in healthy donors. Method: immunoSEQ multiplex PCR; TCRdb's copy keeps in-frame clones and lacks some. The sample includes some 170,000 clones, approximately 89% of them seen just once. Material for sequencing was PBMCs. Receptors were obtained from a man between 18 and 35 years old in good health and CMV-seropositive. Each CDR3 is given with its conserved first and last residue. D genes are given only for firm matches. Clone size is shown for a subset of rows, as once, few, many or a class of expanded clone.

TRBJ1-3	TRBV6-1	NA	NA	CASSRGGTIYF	TGTGCCAGCAGTCGGGGAGGCACCATATATTTT
TRBJ2-1	TRBV5-1	NA	TRBD1	CASSLAPGQAYNEQFF	TGCGCCAGCAGCTTGGCCCCGGGACAGGCCTACAATGAGCAGTTCTTC
TRBJ2-7	TRBV28	NA	NA	CASSLWGGSSYEQYF	TGTGCCAGCAGTTTATGGGGGGGTAGCTCCTACGAGCAGTACTTC
TRBJ2-7	TRBV4-2	once	NA	CASSQEIDTQTYEQYF	TGTGCCAGCAGCCAAGAGATCGACACCCAGACCTACGAGCAGTACTTC
TRBJ2-7	TRBV4-2	few	TRBD2	CASSQISGVKGEQYF	TGTGCCAGCAGCCAGATTAGCGGGGTAAAAGGCGAGCAGTACTTC
TRBJ1-6	TRBV9	few	NA	CASSVGTALEPLHF	TGTGCCAGCAGCGTAGGCACCGCCCTAGAACCCCTCCACTTT
TRBJ1-1	TRBV15	NA	NA	CATSRARGMNTEAFF	TGTGCCACCAGCAGAGCCAGAGGGATGAACACTGAAGCTTTCTTT
TRBJ2-7	TRBV7-8	NA	TRBD2	CASSPEALWGGNYEQYF	TGTGCCAGCAGCCCAGAGGCCTTGTGGGGGGGAAACTACGAGCAGTACTTC
TRBJ2-5	TRBV9	NA	NA	CASSGAAPQETQYF	TGTGCCAGCAGCGGGGCTGCCCCTCAAGAGACCCAGTACTTC
TRBJ1-2	TRBV9	NA	NA	CASSPVMRGYTF	TGTGCCAGCAGCCCAGTTATGAGGGGCTACACCTTC
TRBJ1-2	TRBV7-2	NA	TRBD1	CASSSGQGYGYTF	TGTGCCAGCAGCTCGGGACAGGGTTATGGCTACACCTTC
TRBJ2-1	TRBV7-9	NA	NA	CASSPRDSRYNEQFF	TGTGCCAGCAGCCCCCGGGACTCAAGGTACAATGAGCAGTTCTTC
TRBJ2-1	TRBV7-2	NA	TRBD2	CASSQRQGTSGSRLIF	TGTGCCAGCAGCCAGAGACAGGGGACTAGCGGGAGTAGACTTATCTTC
TRBJ1-5	TRBV18	NA	TRBD1	CASSGTGDQPQHF	TGTGCCAGCTCCGGGACAGGGGACCAGCCCCAGCATTTT
TRBJ1-1	TRBV6-5	few	NA	CASSPGVRTEAFF	TGTGCCAGCAGTCCCGGGGTTCGGACTGAAGCTTTCTTT
TRBJ2-7	TRBV7-9	NA	TRBD2	CASSQRTSGRPYEQYF	TGTGCCAGCAGCCAACGGACTAGCGGGAGGCCATACGAGCAGTACTTC